This TCR beta chain was documented in a study of CD8 T cell repertoires and HIV-1 epitope variants. Overall study context: Each of Twenty-five Gag and Nef epitope peptides stimulated a separate culture. Epitopes were three Gag families plus Nef HW9 and YT9.

General study results and limits: No clonotypes responded to the TAALDMSHF plasma variant; about five recognized KF9, one HW9.

TCRdb's table, derived via immunoSEQ multiplex PCR, lists solely in-frame clones and lacks some. The repertoire includes under 100,000 clones, roughly 81% of them detected once, and 20% to 30% sits in the top ten. The CDR3 has 13 amino acids. Deletions cut 4 bases from V and 8 bases from J, with 17 bases between. Germline CDR1 reads GTSNPN; CDR2 reads SVGIG (reference sequence). As concerns this clone: Its matching antigen is unknown.

The V gene is TRBV30, the J gene TRBJ1-2; D perhaps matches TRBD1 (5 bases). Sequencing was done on a sample of uncultured baseline CD8+ T cells from peripheral blood mononuclear cells (PBMCs). The sequence was collected from a male donor with HIV. The CDR3 coding sequence is TGTGCCTGGATCAGCGGGAGGGGAAAGGGCTACACCTTC. Its protein is CAWISGRGKGYTF.